This entry describes one TCR beta chain. Its antigen is as yet unknown. Naive, central memory, regulatory and stem cell-like memory cells within the CD4+ compartment were sorted using CD45RO/CCR7/CD25/CD127/CD95/CD27. The data originate from a study of beta chain features in type 1 diabetes. Overall study findings and caveats: Shorter TCRB CDR3s, moderately but significantly so, were found in Type 1 diabetes patients in all four CD4+ subsets.

The CDR3 is 14 residues long. The germline CDR1 and CDR2 sequences are SNHLY and FYNNEI. V was pared by 5 bases and J by 5 bases, with 16 bases between. Expressed TCRB transcripts were sequenced because the isolated RNA had all been reverse transcribed beforehand. Sequencing was performed with immunoSEQ multiplex PCR; in TCRdb, only in-frame clones are kept and a portion is missing. This table has 600,000 or so clones, roughly 12% appearing once. The rearrangement joins TRBV2 to TRBJ2-7, with D perhaps TRBD1 (6 bases). The sequence derives from a man aged 30 to 39 with type 1 diabetes. Sequencing used naive CD4+ T cells from blood. DNA of the CDR3: TGTGCCAGCAGTTACGGGCAGGGGATAAACGAGCAGTACTTC. It specifies CASSYGQGINEQYF.